Listed below are T cell receptor beta chains from one sample, sequenced in a study of vaccination and CD4 T cells after COVID-19. The antigens of these receptors remain unknown. MiXCR was run by TCRdb on the PCR reads, yielding one entry per CDR3 protein. The sample shows roughly 7,400 distinct CDR3 sequences, about 79% of them seen only once. The sample was CD4+ T cells from blood, cultured in vitro. The receptors come from a human donor who had recovered from COVID-19. CDR3s include the opening cysteine and the closing phenylalanine or tryptophan. The D gene is left open where the match is weak. Clone size, where shown, is once, few, many, or a class for clones that have expanded.

>TRBJ1-5|TRBD1|TRBV19|once
CATGQGASNQPQHF
>TRBJ1-5|TRBD1|TRBV27|-
CASTKRGTGSTQHF
>TRBJ1-1|-|TRBV19|-
CASTSPTNEAFF
>TRBJ2-2|-|TRBV7-2|-
CASSLGGGQGRTGELFF
>TRBJ1-2|-|TRBV6-2/TRBV6-3|-
CASSQTRMGQNYGYTF
>TRBJ1-5|-|TRBV24-1|-
CATRGAQGQPQHF
>TRBJ2-3|TRBD2|TRBV19|-
CASRQLAGVGDTQYF
>TRBJ1-6|TRBD1|TRBV9|once
CASSTQGGNSPLHF
>TRBJ1-5|-|TRBV27|-
CASSPGTDGQPQHF
>TRBJ1-1|-|TRBV6-2/TRBV6-3|-
CASSRSGTDAEAFF
>TRBJ1-1|-|TRBV11-2|once
CASSVFMDRNTEAFF
>TRBJ1-1|-|TRBV2|-
CASSEAPFGTTTEAFF
>TRBJ1-5|-|TRBV28|-
CASSLRGIGNQPQHF
>TRBJ1-1|TRBD1|TRBV6-1|-
CASSPTRGTGGSLGMNTEAFF
>TRBJ2-1|TRBD2|TRBV25-1|few
CASSGERGADNEQFF
>TRBJ2-5|-|TRBV2|-
CASSVSRTQETQYF
>TRBJ2-6|TRBD2|TRBV7-8|-
CASSSRLAGGGGANVLTF
>TRBJ2-3|-|TRBV5-1|once
CASSLEGLGNTDTQYF
>TRBJ1-2|TRBD1|TRBV20-1|-
CSARDSVGTGRPYGYTF
>TRBJ1-1|-|TRBV7-3|-
CASSLRQDGTEAFF
>TRBJ2-3|TRBD2|TRBV6-1|few
CASSHGLAEGTDTQYF
>TRBJ1-2|-|TRBV19|-
CASSTDGQGRYGYTF
>TRBJ1-2|-|TRBV5-6|medium-sized
CASSLPGSGGYTF
>TRBJ1-1|-|TRBV7-6|-
CASSLDRSTEAFF
>TRBJ2-7|TRBD1|TRBV11-3|once
CASSLGITGGGNEQYF
>TRBJ1-5|-|TRBV7-8|-
CASSPGGAQHF
>TRBJ1-2|TRBD1|TRBV27|-
CASRDPTGQGNGYTF
>TRBJ1-2|-|TRBV19|-
CASSSGLLLANYGYTF
>TRBJ1-2|-|TRBV7-9|-
CASSLGSGGYTF
>TRBJ2-7|-|TRBV24-1|-
CATSRTEAPYEQYF
>TRBJ2-1|-|TRBV7-8|-
CASSLDPPSYNEQFF
>TRBJ2-5|TRBD2|TRBV19|-
CASSPSGRLKETQYF
>TRBJ2-5|-|TRBV20-1|-
CSARVGEETQYF
>TRBJ2-7|-|TRBV19|few
CASSGRTSYEQYF
>TRBJ2-3|TRBD2|TRBV20-1|-
CSARRGGLARDTQYF
>TRBJ1-1|-|TRBV7-2|-
CASSLLGLTEAFF
>TRBJ1-1|-|TRBV6-2/TRBV6-3|few
CASSYADGPGNTEAFF
>TRBJ2-5|TRBD1|TRBV15|-
CATGDSGQGALVSETQYF
>TRBJ1-2|-|TRBV4-3|-
CASSQSPGRGYTF
>TRBJ2-1|-|TRBV7-2|-
CASSQDYLYNEQFF
>TRBJ2-7|TRBD2|TRBV11-3|once
CASSPGGTSYEQYF